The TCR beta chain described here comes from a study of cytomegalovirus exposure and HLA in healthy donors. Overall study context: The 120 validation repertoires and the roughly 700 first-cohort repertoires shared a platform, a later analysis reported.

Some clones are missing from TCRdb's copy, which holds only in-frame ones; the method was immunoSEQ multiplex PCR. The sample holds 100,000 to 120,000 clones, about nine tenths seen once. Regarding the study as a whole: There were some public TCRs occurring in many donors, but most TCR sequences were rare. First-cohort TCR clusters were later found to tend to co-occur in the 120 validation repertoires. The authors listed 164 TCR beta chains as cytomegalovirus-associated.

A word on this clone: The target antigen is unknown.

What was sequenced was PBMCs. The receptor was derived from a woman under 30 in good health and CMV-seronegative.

The CDR3 DNA sequence: TGTGCCAGCAGCGTGTTAGCGGGAGGGCGAGAAGGCACAGATACGCAGTATTTT. Amino acid sequence: CASSVLAGGREGTDTQYF. This rearrangement joins TRBV9 to TRBJ2-3; 11 nucleotides line up with TRBD2. J gave up 1 base and V 2 bases, and 9 bases lay outside the gene matches. The CDR3 consists of 18 residues. Germline loops: CDR1 SGDLS, CDR2 YYNGEE.